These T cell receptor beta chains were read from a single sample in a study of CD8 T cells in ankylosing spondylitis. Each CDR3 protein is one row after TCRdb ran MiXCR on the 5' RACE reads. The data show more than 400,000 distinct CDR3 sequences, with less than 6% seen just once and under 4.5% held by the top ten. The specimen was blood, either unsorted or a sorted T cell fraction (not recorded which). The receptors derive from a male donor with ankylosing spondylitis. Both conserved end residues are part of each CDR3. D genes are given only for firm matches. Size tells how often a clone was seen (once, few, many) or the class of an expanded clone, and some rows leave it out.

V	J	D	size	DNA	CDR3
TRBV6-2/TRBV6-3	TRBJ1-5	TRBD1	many	TGTGCCAGCAAGGACAGGGGGCTTACTCAGCCCCAGCATTTT	CASKDRGLTQPQHF
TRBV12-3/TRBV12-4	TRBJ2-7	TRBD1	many	TGTGCCAGCAGTTTATCGGGACAGCTACCCTACGAGCAGTACTTC	CASSLSGQLPYEQYF
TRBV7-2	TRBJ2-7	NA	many	TGTGCCAGCAGCTTAACGGGGGCGGCTTACGAGCAGTACTTC	CASSLTGAAYEQYF
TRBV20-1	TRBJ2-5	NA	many	TGCAGTGCCCCCCCAACGAGACAAGAGACCCAGTACTTC	CSAPPTRQETQYF
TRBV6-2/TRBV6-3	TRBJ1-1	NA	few	TGTGCCAGCAGTTACTCGATTAGGGCGAACACTGAAGCTTTCTTT	CASSYSIRANTEAFF
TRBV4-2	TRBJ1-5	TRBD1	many	TGTGCCAGCAGCCCGGGGACAGTTGGCAATCAGCCCCAGCATTTT	CASSPGTVGNQPQHF
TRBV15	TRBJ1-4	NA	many	TGTGCCACCAGCAGACTCAATGAAAAACTGTTTTTT	CATSRLNEKLFF
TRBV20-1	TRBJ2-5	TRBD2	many	TGCAGTGCTAGAGCCCCTGGACTAGCGGGAGGGGAGACCCAGTACTTC	CSARAPGLAGGETQYF
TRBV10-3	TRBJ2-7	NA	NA	TGTGCCATCAGTGTGAGGGGGGTCCCAACCTACGAGCAGTACTTC	CAISVRGVPTYEQYF
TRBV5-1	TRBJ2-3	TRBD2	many	TGCGCCAGCAGCTACGCGGGAGAAGGAGATACGCAGTATTTT	CASSYAGEGDTQYF
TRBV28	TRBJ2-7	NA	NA	TGTGCCAGCAGTTCCTTCATTCGGGAGCAGTACTTC	CASSSFIREQYF
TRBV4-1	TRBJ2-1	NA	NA	TGCGCCAGCAGCCCTCGGACCCCTTACAATGAGCAGTTCTTC	CASSPRTPYNEQFF
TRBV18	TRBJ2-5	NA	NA	TGTGCCAGCTCACTTGGTTGGATCCAAGAGACCCAGTACTTC	CASSLGWIQETQYF
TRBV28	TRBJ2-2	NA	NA	TGTGCCAGCAAACGCGGCGGGAATGTTGGCGGGGAGCTGTTTTTT	CASKRGGNVGGELFF
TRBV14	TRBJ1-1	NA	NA	TGTGCCAGCAGCACGGACCTTAACACTGAAGCTTTCTTT	CASSTDLNTEAFF
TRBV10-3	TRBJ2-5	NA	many	TGTGCCATCAGCCACAGGGAAGACCAAGAGACCCAGTACTTC	CAISHREDQETQYF
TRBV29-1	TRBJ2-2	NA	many	TGCAGCGTTGAAAAGCCCGGGGAGCTGTTTTTT	CSVEKPGELFF
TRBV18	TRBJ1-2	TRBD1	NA	TGTGCCAGCTCACCACTGGGACAGGGTGACTATTATGGCTACACCTTC	CASSPLGQGDYYGYTF
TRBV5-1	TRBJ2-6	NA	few	TGCGCCAGCTCTAGGTACTCTGGGGCCAACGTCCTGACTTTC	CASSRYSGANVLTF
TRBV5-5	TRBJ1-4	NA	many	TGTGCCAGCAGCTTGGAGTTAGGGACATGGAGTGAAAAACTGTTTTTT	CASSLELGTWSEKLFF
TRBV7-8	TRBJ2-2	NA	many	TGTGCCAGCAGCTACCGGGACCTCCGTTCCGGGGAGCTGTTTTTT	CASSYRDLRSGELFF
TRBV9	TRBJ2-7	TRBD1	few	TGTGCCAGCAGCCCCACGACAGGGGGCAACGAGCAGTACTTC	CASSPTTGGNEQYF
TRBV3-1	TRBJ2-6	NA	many	TGTGCCAGCAGCCCTACAGAATCTGGGGCCAACGTCCTGACTTTC	CASSPTESGANVLTF
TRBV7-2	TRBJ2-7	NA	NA	TGTGCCAGCAGCTTAGGGGGGGTTCTTTCGGGTGAGCAGTACTTC	CASSLGGVLSGEQYF
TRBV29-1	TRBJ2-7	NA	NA	TGCAGCGTAGCCTCACAGGCACCTTACGAGCAGTACTTC	CSVASQAPYEQYF
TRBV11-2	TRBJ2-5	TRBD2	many	TGTGCCAGCAGCTTAATGGTGGGACTAGCGGGAGTCGGTGAGACCCAGTACTTC	CASSLMVGLAGVGETQYF
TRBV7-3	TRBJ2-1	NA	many	TGTGCCAGCAGCCCAGGACCAGGTGGCTACAATGAGCAGTTCTTC	CASSPGPGGYNEQFF
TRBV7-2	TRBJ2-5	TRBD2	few	TGTGCCAGCAGCCCGACTTTGGCTAGCGGTCAAGAGACCCAGTACTTC	CASSPTLASGQETQYF
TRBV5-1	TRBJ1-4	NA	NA	TGCGCCAGCAGCTTGGAGGTCAGAACTAATGAAAAACTGTTTTTT	CASSLEVRTNEKLFF
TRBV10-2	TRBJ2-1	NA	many	TGCGCCAGCAGTGCTAGCGCCTACAATGAGCAGTTCTTC	CASSASAYNEQFF